This entry lists 18 T cell receptor beta chains sequenced from one sample in a study of T cells in Graves' hyperthyroidism and ophthalmopathy. The source material, RNA transcripts, was used to amplify TCR beta CDR3 regions. When the TCR CDR3 underwent first-round RT-PCR, the HTBI primer set was used. TCRdb processed the multiplex PCR reads anew with MiXCR; each CDR3 protein has one entry. The sample has 300,000 to 450,000 distinct CDR3 sequences, roughly 15% seen once. Specimen: blood. Source of these receptors: a woman aged 25 to 45 with Graves' ophthalmopathy.

This clonotype showed up many times. V usage is TRBV15 and J usage is TRBJ2-5; tentatively, D is TRBD2 (5 bases). Germline-derived CDR1 and CDR2 are LNHNV and YYDKDF (reference sequence). The CDR3 spans 16 residues. The ends were cut back, 0 bases at V and 5 bases at J, with 16 bases in the middle. The CDR3 DNA sequence: TGTGCCACCAGCAGAGATGGCCTAGGCGGGCGGGAGACCCAGTACTTC. It codes for CATSRDGLGGRETQYF.

Ten or more counts support this clonotype. The V gene is TRBV28, the J gene TRBJ1-3, with TRBD1 as a possible D gene (5 bases). This CDR3 has 19 residues. Germline lookup yields CDR1 MDHEN and CDR2 SYDVKM. Trimming stripped 3 bases from V and 0 bases from J, with 21 bases between. The chain's CDR3 is CASSLPMPGPEASGNTIYF. CDR3 nucleotides: TGTGCCAGCAGTTTGCCAATGCCGGGGCCAGAGGCCTCTGGAAACACCATATATTTT. Variable domain in full (rest from reference TRBV28 and TRBJ1-3): DVKVTQSSRYLVKRTGEKVFLECVQDMDHENMFWYRQDPGLGLRLIYFSYDVKMKEKGDIPEGYSVSREKKERFSLILESASTNQTSMYLCASSLPMPGPEASGNTIYFGEGSWLTVV.

This clonotype was seen repeatedly, ten times or more. The chain employs TRBV28 and TRBJ2-5, with TRBD2 matching over 7 bases. V dropped 5 bases and J dropped 5; count of bases not matched to a gene: 11. CDR3 size: 15 residues. CDR1 MDHEN and CDR2 SYDVKM come from the germline V gene. The CDR3 loop reads CASSQTPGEGETQYF. The CDR3 DNA follows: TGTGCCAGCAGTCAAACCCCGGGGGAGGGGGAGACCCAGTACTTC.

With respect to this clonotype: A much larger clone is a single base away; this may be a read error. V and J are TRBV10-3 and TRBJ1-1; weak D call: TRBD1 (6 bases). This CDR3 has 15 residues. Germline loops: CDR1 ENHRY, CDR2 SYGVKD. CDR3 nucleotides: TGTGCCACCAGTCCCTCCAGGGGAGGGAACACTGAAGCTTTCTTT. Its protein product is CATSPSRGGNTEAFF.

The chain recombines TRBV15 with TRBJ1-2; D is unresolved. CDR3 length: 14 amino acids. CDR1 and CDR2 from the germline V gene are LNHNV and YYDKDF (reference sequence). V gave up 0 bases and J gave up 1 base, with 6 bases separating them. As DNA, the CDR3 is TGTGCCACCAGCAGAGATCGAATTAACTATGGCTACACCTTC. Amino acid sequence: CATSRDRINYGYTF.

Details on this clonotype: With a much larger clone just one base away, this may be a read error. The chain carries TRBV20-1 and TRBJ1-3; TRBD1 aligns across 10 bases. The length of the CDR3 is 14 residues. V lost 5 bases, J lost 3 bases, and 4 bases stayed unmatched. Germline loops: CDR1 DFQATT, CDR2 SNEGSKA (reference sequence). In nucleotides, the CDR3 is TGCAGTGCTTGGGACAGGGGATTTGGAAACACCATATATTTT. It encodes CSAWDRGFGNTIYF.

There are many counts of this clonotype. The chain joins TRBV7-2 to TRBJ2-4; TRBD2 is a possible D gene (6 bases). Trimming removed 2 bases from V and 15 bases from J, with 23 bases in between. The CDR3 length is 15 residues. In germline, CDR1 is SGHTA, CDR2 FQGNSA. CDR3 in DNA: TGTGCCAGCAGCTTATATGGGGGGAACACAGAAAATCTGTACTTC. As protein: CASSLYGGNTENLYF.

Concerning this clonotype: Germline and junction disagree at one end, which may indicate a read error. The chain carries TRBV6-1 and TRBJ2-7, with unresolved D. Germline assignment: CDR1 MNHNS and CDR2 SASEGT. This CDR3 has 10 amino acids. CDR3 sequence: CASSSFEQYF. The CDR3 nucleotides read TGTGCCAGCAGTTCCTTCGAGCAGTACTTC.

This clonotype was observed at least ten times. The rearrangement links TRBV2 to TRBJ1-4, with D unclear. V lost 4 bases and J 5 bases, leaving 11 bases between the germline ends. Germline V gene data show CDR1 as SNHLY and CDR2 as FYNNEI. The CDR3 spans 14 residues. This CDR3 reads CASSGGSFNEKLFF. The CDR3, as DNA: TGTGCCAGCAGTGGAGGCAGCTTCAATGAAAAACTGTTTTTT.

Worth noting for this clonotype: The junction departs from the called germline gene at one end, perhaps through a read error. The V call is TRBV5-1, the J call TRBJ2-2, with D possibly matching TRBD2 (5 bases). The CDR3 is made up of 15 amino acids. CDR1 is SGHRS and CDR2 is YFSETQ in the germline V gene. The CDR3 nucleotides read TGCGCCAGCACAACTGACACACCGAACACCGGGGAGCCGTTTTTT. Its protein is CASTTDTPNTGEPFF.

This clonotype has a count of ten or more. The rearrangement joins TRBV24-1 to TRBJ2-5, with D perhaps TRBD2 (5 bases). Germline assignment: CDR1 KGHDR and CDR2 SFDVKD. There are 16 residues in the CDR3. The V gene lost 3 bases and the J gene lost 3 bases, with 16 bases spanning the gap. CDR3 in DNA: TGTGCCACCAGTGATCCGAAGGGAACGGGGAAAGAGACCCAGTACTTC. It is translated as CATSDPKGTGKETQYF.

This clonotype occurred many times. The chain is built from TRBV6-1 and TRBJ2-3; 9 bases agree with TRBD2. Germline CDR1 and CDR2: MNHNS and SASEGT. Unmatched junction bases numbered 8, after V lost 7 bases and J lost 0 bases. The CDR3 consists of 16 residues. The CDR3 reads CASIHQRGASTDTQYF. In DNA form, the CDR3 reads TGTGCCAGCATTCACCAGCGGGGGGCGAGCACAGATACGCAGTATTTT.

To note about this clonotype: A much larger clone differs by one base, so this may be a read error. The chain links TRBV15 to TRBJ2-5; 10 bases fit TRBD1. Losses at the gene ends were 1 base for V and 4 bases for J; bases not matched to a gene: 3. The CDR3 runs to 15 residues. From germline, CDR1 is LNHNV and CDR2 YYDKDF (reference sequence). The CDR3 DNA reads as TGTGCCACCAGCAGAGGCGACAGGGGGCTAGAGACCCAGTACTTC. Residues: CATSRGDRGLETQYF.

The sample holds many counts of this clonotype. This rearrangement joins TRBV13 to TRBJ1-2, with D possibly TRBD1 on 6 matching bases. The germline V gene encodes CDR1 PRHDT and CDR2 FYEKMQ (reference sequence). The V end was cut by 4 bases, the J end by 2 bases, with 17 bases between. The CDR3 has 16 residues. The CDR3 coding sequence is TGTGCCAGCAGCTATGTATGGGGACAAGCAAACTATGGCTACACCTTC. This sequence encodes CASSYVWGQANYGYTF. The full variable domain, rest sourced from reference TRBV13 and TRBJ1-2, is AAGVIQSPRHLIKEKRETATLKCYPIPRHDTVYWYQQGPGQDPQFLISFYEKMQSDKGSIPDRFSAQQFSDYHSELNMSSLELGDSALYFCASSYVWGQANYGYTFGSGTRLTVV.

This clonotype was observed many times. The gene calls are TRBV28 and TRBJ2-5; TRBD2 might be the D (6 bases). V shed 2 bases and J shed 4 bases, with 11 bases lying between them. The germline V gene has CDR1 MDHEN and CDR2 SYDVKM. This CDR3 comprises 14 residues. This chain's CDR3 is CASSLRAGRETQYF. The CDR3, as DNA: TGTGCCAGCAGTTTACGTGCGGGGCGAGAGACCCAGTACTTC.

The CDR3 reads CASSQLAVSYNEQFF. CDR3 nucleotide sequence: TGCGCCAGCAGCCAACTAGCGGTTTCCTACAATGAGCAGTTCTTC. The gene calls are TRBV4-1 and TRBJ2-1; 7 bases fit TRBD2. V was clipped by 2 bases and J by 1 base; unmatched bases: 2. CDR1 is MGHRA and CDR2 is YSYEKL in the germline V gene. CDR3 length equals 15 residues.

The chain links TRBV15 to TRBJ2-1; 13 bases match TRBD2. Germline lookup yields CDR1 LNHNV and CDR2 YYDKDF (reference sequence). The CDR3 has 17 amino acids. V trimming: 5 bases; J trimming: 1 base; junction bases outside the gene matches: 5. The DNA for the CDR3 is TGTGCCACCAGCGGTACTAGCGGGGGGGAATCCTACAATGAGCAGTTCTTC. It encodes CATSGTSGGESYNEQFF.

In its sample, this clonotype was seen a few times. The rearrangement uses TRBV10-3 and TRBJ2-2, with 11 bases fitting TRBD2. Germline CDR1 and CDR2: ENHRY and SYGVKD. The CDR3 is 19 amino acids. With 3 bases clipped from V and 0 bases from J, the junction kept 9 bases outside the gene matches. CDR3 sequence reads: CAISDLPGTSGANTGELFF. DNA of the CDR3: TGTGCCATCAGTGACCTCCCCGGGACTAGCGGAGCGAACACCGGGGAGCTGTTTTTT.